Sequencing of this T cell receptor beta chain was carried out in a study of blood T cell repertoires in COVID-19. Study at large: The United States, Italy and Spain provided the acute and convalescent COVID-19 samples. PBMCs, B-cell-depleted T cells, or T cells provided the cDNA or gDNA that made up the material.

CDR1 is SGHTA and CDR2 is FQGNSA in the germline V gene. This CDR3 is 17 amino acids long. Trimming cost V 0 bases and J 0 bases, with 12 bases left between them. Study processing details: For nucleated cells, counts were estimated from reference gene primer amplification. TCRdb's copy holds only in-frame clones and misses some; the assay was immunoSEQ multiplex PCR. D and trimming were read from the DNA, whereas the V and J calls and clone size are those reported in that table. The repertoire holds about 86,000 clones, with 65% to 80% as singletons. The receptor was isolated from a man between 65 and 80 years old with acute or convalescent COVID-19. What was sequenced was peripheral blood. The rearrangement links TRBV7-2 to TRBJ1-3; the D is unclear. CDR3 region: CASSLAGGPLSGNTIYF. In nucleotides, the CDR3 is TGTGCCAGCAGCTTAGCGGGAGGGCCGCTCTCTGGAAACACCATATATTTT.